Sequencing of this TCR beta chain was carried out in a study of T cell responses to AZD1222 COVID-19 vaccine. From germline, CDR1 is SGHRS and CDR2 YFSETQ. The CDR3 length is 16 residues. V gave up 0 bases and J gave up 9 bases; unmatched junction bases: 11. Study-wide points: CD4 TCRs covered the whole spike, strongest at regions 160-218 and 743-854. Rises in breadth and depth of Spike-specific TCRs came after two AZD1222 doses. Unmutated variant regions reportedly attract nearly half of all spike-specific TCRs. Every sample of the repertoires postdated the peak T cell response.

Comments on this clone: What it binds is not known.

Clones were sequenced by immunoSEQ multiplex PCR, and TCRdb holds only the in-frame ones, with some missing. The sample shows about 120,000 clones, about 90% of them seen only once. This sequence joins TRBV5-1 and TRBJ2-7; 11 nucleotides line up with TRBD2. The receptor comes from an adult in good health. The sequenced sample was peripheral blood, obtained on day 0 of AZD1222 vaccination. This CDR3 reads CASSLELAGVTSWQYF. The CDR3, as DNA: TGCGCCAGCAGCTTGGAACTAGCGGGAGTTACGAGTTGGCAGTACTTC.